The sequence of this TCR beta chain was determined in a study of T cells in Graves' hyperthyroidism and ophthalmopathy. Overall study results and limits: A 13 V-J model separated ophthalmopathy from stable hyperthyroidism.

A patient was excluded if there was uncontrolled infection, other autoimmune disease, pregnancy or lactation. Amplification yielded TCR beta CDR3 regions, with RNA transcripts as the source. A first-round RT-PCR of the TCR CDR3 used the HTBI primer set. Via MiXCR, TCRdb re-called the multiplex PCR reads, giving one row per CDR3 protein. Of 500,000 to 600,000 distinct CDR3 sequences in the sample, over 35% were seen once. This clonotype came up a few times. What it binds is not known. V gave up 3 bases and J gave up 7 bases; unmatched junction bases: 5. Germline values: CDR1 SGHTA, CDR2 FQGTGA. This CDR3 region has 13 residues.

The chain joins TRBV7-3 to TRBJ2-7; 8 bases are a match to TRBD1. The clonotype was recovered from an adult woman with Graves' disease, either hyperthyroidism or ophthalmopathy (not recorded which). The specimen sequenced was peripheral blood or thyroid tissue (not recorded which). CDR3 loop: CASSLGGQGEQYF. CDR3 nucleotides: TGTGCCAGCAGCTTGGGAGGACAGGGAGAGCAGTACTTC. Drawing the rest from reference TRBV7-3 and TRBJ2-7, the complete variable domain is GAGVSQTPSNKVTEKGKYVELRCDPISGHTALYWYRQSLGQGPEFLIYFQGTGAADDSGLPNDRFFAVRPEGSVSTLKIQRTERGDSAVYLCASSLGGQGEQYFGPGTRLTVT.